The sequence of this T cell receptor (beta chain) was determined in a study of T cell responses to AZD1222 COVID-19 vaccine (TCRdb year 2021). In the study overall: TCR sequencing covered 230 to 250 trial participants: 200 to 220 given two doses of AZD1222 and 26 given two doses of MenACWY control vaccine. Trial participants were enrolled into age subgroups of 18-55, 56-69 and 70-plus years, which contained approximately 150, 28 and 58 TCR-sequenced participants, respectively.

The CDR3 regions of human TCRbeta chains were analyzed by immunosequencing. Regarding the original processing steps: Repertoire TCRs were matched against a reference library of SARS-CoV-2-specific TCRs generated with the MIRA antigen-specificity platform. Breadth was defined as the fraction of unique TCRs that were SARS-CoV-2-associated, and depth was defined as the fraction of total T cells that were SARS-CoV-2-associated. Using the MIRA data, every spike-specific TCR was mapped to the spike region that the TCR reacted to and assigned to either a CD4 or a CD8 class. Log10-transformed breadth and depth values were compared by one-way ANOVA with Sidak's multiple comparisons tests. TCRdb carries this immuneACCESS record with in-frame sequences only. Its versions omit some clonotypes, under half of them owing to an unresolved V gene in the studies checked, with the rest unexplained. Clone size and V and J calls were adopted from that table, with D and trimming inferred from the DNA. A total of roughly 150,000 clones appear in this sample, about 89% of them only once. Approximately 9% of the sample is taken by the ten largest.

General findings and caveats noted by the study authors: Because no samples from the day 14 peak response were available, repertoires could be characterized only after the peak T cell response. Spike-specific TCR breadth and depth rose significantly after two AZD1222 doses compared with day 0 and with MenACWY recipients. The vaccine-associated CD4 TCRs covered the entire spike protein, and the dominant responses fell in regions 160-218 and 743-854. Conclusions about previously exposed vaccinees are limited, since just five or six AZD1222 recipients were seropositive for SARS-CoV-2 at baseline. Reportedly, close to half of the unique spike-specific TCRs recognized epitopes lying outside the regions that are mutated in the B.1.351 and B.1.1.7 variants. In the small 56-69-year group, the increase in depth fell short of significance, most likely because of low power. Participants were mostly white British and included more females than males, and it was suggested by the authors that clonal diversity may have been underestimated.

Notes on this clone: What this receptor recognizes is not known. Base qualities were left out, and no much larger clone turns up one base away.

Per the publication, the time point label means: about 28 days (+/-7) after the second vaccine dose. AZD1222 recipients with second doses at about 4 weeks or about 12 weeks were pooled, because spike-specific TCR depth and breadth did not differ between schedules. Vaccinee samples were obtained from the UK trials COV001 and COV002, which included a single-blind randomized controlled phase 2/3 trial of AZD1222 (ChAdOx1 nCoV-19) in healthy adults. For TCRbeta chain sequencing, PBMC samples were collected from trial participants at day 0 and at day 28 after the second dose. The CDR3 runs 14 residues from the cysteine to the phenylalanine. This entry keeps only the CDR3 DNA: 42 bases, framed from base 1. CDR1 and CDR2 were assigned from the germline V gene as MGHRA and YSYEKL. Trimming removed 3 bases from V and 5 bases from J, leaving 11 bases between the germline ends.

The sequence is built from TRBV4-1 and TRBJ1-5; the D gene is possibly TRBD1, with 5 bases matching. The sequence came from an adult who received the AZD1222 COVID-19 vaccine. Here the sequenced sample was peripheral blood, taken 28 days after the second AZD1222 dose. The CDR3 protein is CASSQIGAHQPQHF. The DNA reads TGCGCCAGCAGCCAGATAGGGGCACATCAGCCCCAGCATTTT.